The sequence of this TCR beta chain was determined in a study of Ad26.COV2.S vaccination and SARS-CoV-2 variants. Study in general: Ad26.COV2.S, an intramuscular injection, was given once or twice 56 days apart. Study results and caveats: Vaccinated individuals (as opposed to placebo recipients) had higher spike-specific TCR breadth. Placebo and vaccine recipients had non-spike TCR breadth that was similar. Reported findings describe substantial breadth in spike-specific CD8+ and CD4+ T cell responses following vaccination.

Germline CDR1 ENHRY, CDR2 SYGVKD. There are 13 residues in the CDR3. Here immunoSEQ multiplex PCR was the method, and the copy in TCRdb shows in-frame clones only, minus some. The sample carries around 450,000 clones, around 90% recorded once. The treatment denotes: over 15 received Ad26.COV2.S at low or high dose, single or two shots; several received placebo; per-sample allocation not given. On day 63 after the first injection, vaccine and placebo recipients gave samples. Worth noting for this clone: Its specificity is unknown. The junction departs from the called germline gene at one end, perhaps through a read error.

This sequence was found in a person between 18 and 59 years old who received the Ad26.COV2.S COVID-19 vaccine or a placebo. J is TRBJ2-7 and V is TRBV10-3; 14 bases align to TRBD2. Sample: peripheral blood, taken in a trial of Ad26.COV2.S vaccine versus placebo. The CDR3 loop reads CAAANPGLAGAYF. In DNA, the CDR3 is TGTGCCGCTGCTAATCCGGGACTAGCGGGGGCGTATTTC.